Presented here are 22 T cell receptor beta chains from one specimen sequenced in a study of beta chain features in type 1 diabetes. Expressed TCRB transcripts got sequenced, as all isolated RNA was reverse transcribed. Sequencing used immunoSEQ multiplex PCR; TCRdb keeps in-frame clones, though not all of them. The sample includes 30,000 to 40,000 clones, around 60% of them seen just once. The sequencing input was Tregs from blood. The receptors shown here come from a woman in her twenties or thirties in good health.

The V and J genes are TRBV29-1 and TRBJ2-2; D is undetermined. The germline CDR1 and CDR2 sequences are SQVTM and ANQGSEA. The CDR3 contains 14 residues. V was pared by 4 bases and J by 0 bases, with 9 bases between. The DNA for the CDR3 is TGCAGCGTTGGTCCGCTAGCGAACACCGGGGAGCTGTTTTTT. It yields the protein CSVGPLANTGELFF.

The genes are TRBV18 and TRBJ2-3; possible D gene TRBD2, 6 bases. CDR1 is KGHSH and CDR2 is LQKENI in the germline V gene. The CDR3 sequence is 17 residues long. Trimming left V 3 bases short and J 2 bases short, with 18 bases between. CDR3: CASSPPGGSGYTDTQYF. In nucleotides, the CDR3 is TGTGCCAGCTCACCCCCTGGTGGTAGCGGTTACACAGATACGCAGTATTTT.

Note on this clone: A read error may produce the germline difference seen at one junction end. In DNA form, the CDR3 reads TGTGCCAGCAGAGACTATACACCGGGACAGGGGCCTGTCTTC. The encoded protein is CASRDYTPGQGPVF. This chain uses TRBV6-5 with TRBJ2-1, with 10 bases matching TRBD1. The CDR3 is 14 residues long. CDR1 and CDR2 (germline): MNHEY, SVGAGI.

Only a few counts were recorded for this clone. The chain links TRBV28 to TRBJ2-7; 7 bases fit TRBD1. The CDR3 is 17 residues long. Germline V CDR1 and CDR2: MDHEN, SYDVKM. V lost 2 bases and J lost 3; bases outside the gene matches: 13. The CDR3, as DNA: TGTGCCAGCAGTTTACCCAACCCGGGACAGACGAACTACGAGCAGTACTTC. Its protein product is CASSLPNPGQTNYEQYF.

The CDR3 DNA reads TGCGCCAGCAGTGGCGGGAGGGGGTCCTACGAGCAGTACTTC. Amino acids: CASSGGRGSYEQYF. This chain connects TRBV10-2 to TRBJ2-7; 9 bases fit TRBD2. From germline, CDR1 is WSHSY and CDR2 SAAADI. J lost 1 base, V lost 4 bases, and 2 bases had no gene match. There are 14 residues in the CDR3.

In this sample, this clone turned up a few times. The V gene is TRBV2, the J gene TRBJ2-5, with a possible D match to TRBD2 (6 bases). The better agreement between TRBJ2-7 and the DNA end casts doubt on the J call. The CDR3 runs 14 residues. Germline-derived CDR1 and CDR2 are SNHLY and FYNNEI. Here the CDR3 reads CASSPQRESYEQYF. CDR3 coding DNA: TGTGCCAGCAGCCCGCAACGGGAGTCCTACGAGCAGTACTTC.

This clone has only a few counts. The rearrangement joins TRBV11-1 to TRBJ2-2, with 9 bases matching TRBD1. This CDR3 spans 15 amino acids. J lost 4 bases, V lost 5 bases, and 5 bases had no gene match. Germline CDR1 and CDR2: SGHAT and FQDESV (reference sequence). The DNA of the CDR3 is TGTGCCAGCAGCCCGGACAGGGGCTTCACCGGGGAGCTGTTTTTT. Amino acid sequence: CASSPDRGFTGELFF. The full variable domain, rest sourced from reference TRBV11-1 and TRBJ2-2, is EAEVAQSPRYKITEKSQAVAFWCDPISGHATLYWYRQILGQGPELLVQFQDESVVDDSQLPKDRFSAERLKGVDSTLKIQPAELGDSAMYLCASSPDRGFTGELFFGEGSRLTVL.

The chain uses TRBV11-3 and TRBJ2-1, with TRBD2 matching over 9 bases. Germline V gene sequence: CDR1 SGHNT, CDR2 YENEEA. The V gene end was trimmed by 5 bases and the J gene end by 8 bases; junction bases not matched to a gene: 10. The CDR3 contains 15 residues. CDR3 loop: CASSTGTSSRDEQFF. In DNA form, the CDR3 reads TGTGCCAGCAGCACCGGGACTAGCAGTAGGGATGAGCAGTTCTTC.

The chain carries TRBV7-2 and TRBJ2-1, with D possibly TRBD2 on 6 matching bases. CDR1 is SGHTA, CDR2 FQGNSA, per germline. Trimming shortened V by 0 bases and J by 3 bases, and 9 bases separated the two germline ends. The CDR3 is made up of 15 amino acids. The CDR3 loop is CASSLAGLFYNEQFF. The DNA of the CDR3 is TGTGCCAGCAGCTTAGCGGGACTTTTCTACAATGAGCAGTTCTTC.

The chain joins TRBV5-6 to TRBJ1-1; D uncertain. Germline CDR1 SGHDT, CDR2 YYEEEE. The CDR3 totals 14 residues. V shed 0 bases and J shed 1 base, with 7 bases lying between them. CDR3 sequence reads: CASSLAGGNTEAFF. DNA of the CDR3: TGTGCCAGCAGCTTGGCCGGCGGGAACACTGAAGCTTTCTTT.

The V call is TRBV28, the J call TRBJ2-7; D perhaps matches TRBD1 (5 bases). Germline V gene lookup returns CDR1 MDHEN and CDR2 SYDVKM. V dropped 2 bases and J dropped 6 bases, with 11 bases sitting between them. The CDR3 consists of 13 residues. Here the CDR3 DNA reads TGTGCCAGCAGTTTAGGCAGGGCCGGCGAGCAGTACTTC. Encoded protein: CASSLGRAGEQYF.

A few counts support this clone. The chain combines TRBV30 with TRBJ1-2; a weak D match, TRBD1 (5 bases). V shed 3 bases and J shed 2 bases, with 13 bases lying between them. This CDR3 is built from 14 residues. Germline V CDR1 and CDR2: GTSNPN, SVGIG (reference sequence). CDR3 nucleotide sequence: TGTGCCTGGAGAACCTTGGACAAGAACTATGGCTACACCTTC. Its translation: CAWRTLDKNYGYTF.

Turning to this clone: The junction differs from germline at one of its ends, possibly a read error. J is TRBJ1-5 and V is TRBV20-1, with D possibly TRBD1 on 6 matching bases. There are 11 residues in the CDR3. Germline V CDR1 and CDR2: DFQATT, SNEGSKA (reference sequence). Here the CDR3 reads CSARHRDTRLF. CDR3 in DNA: TGCAGTGCTAGGCACCGGGACACAAGGCTCTTT.

In nucleotides, the CDR3 is TGTGCCAGCAGCGCCCGGACAGGGGGCTGGTACGAGCAGTACTTC. Protein product: CASSARTGGWYEQYF. The chain joins TRBV7-6 to TRBJ2-7; 11 bases match TRBD1. Germline loops: CDR1 SGHVS, CDR2 FNYEAQ. V shed 5 bases, J shed 4 bases, and the junction held 7 bases outside the gene matches. The CDR3 spans 15 residues.

V usage is TRBV7-9 and J usage is TRBJ2-2; the D gene is possibly TRBD2 (6 bases). V lost 5 bases and J lost 4, with 17 bases in between. CDR1 and CDR2 (germline): SEHNR, FQNEAQ (reference sequence). This CDR3 has 16 residues. CDR3 region: CASSLAISGATGELFF. DNA for the CDR3: TGTGCCAGCAGCCTCGCGATTAGCGGAGCCACCGGGGAGCTGTTTTTT. Full variable domain (missing parts from reference TRBV7-9 and TRBJ2-2): DTGVSQNPRHKITKRGQNVTFRCDPISEHNRLYWYRQTLGQGPEFLTYFQNEAQLEKSRLLSDRFSAERPKGSFSTLEIQRTEQGDSAMYLCASSLAISGATGELFFGEGSRLTVL.

The gene calls are TRBV10-3 and TRBJ2-4; 12 nucleotides match TRBD2. The CDR3 extends over 17 amino acids. V lost 4 bases and J lost 6; bases outside the gene matches: 10. Germline assignment: CDR1 ENHRY and CDR2 SYGVKD. The CDR3 DNA sequence: TGTGCCATCAGTGCCGGACTAGCGGGATCGGGAGGAAACATTCAGTACTTC. Translating it yields CAISAGLAGSGGNIQYF.

The chain recombines TRBV2 with TRBJ2-1; 8 nucleotides match TRBD2. CDR3 length: 15 amino acids. Germline V gives CDR1 SNHLY, CDR2 FYNNEI. With V trimmed by 4 bases and J by 1 base, 3 bases remained unmatched. CDR3 in amino acids: CASSAGGLSYNEQFF. The DNA of the CDR3 is TGTGCCAGCAGTGCGGGAGGGTTATCCTACAATGAGCAGTTCTTC.

This sequence joins TRBV6-1 and TRBJ2-3; 12 nucleotides line up with TRBD1. The CDR3 extends over 17 amino acids. Trimming at V came to 4 bases and at J to 5 bases, leaving 10 bases not matched to a gene. Germline V gene lookup returns CDR1 MNHNS and CDR2 SASEGT. For the CDR3, the DNA is TGTGCCAGCAGTGCTGGGACAGGGGGCTTAAGTAGAGATACGCAGTATTTT. It yields the protein CASSAGTGGLSRDTQYF.

The CDR3 reads CASSPDLVQPQHF. The CDR3 region has the DNA TGTGCCAGCAGTCCGGACTTGGTTCAGCCCCAGCATTTT. The V gene is TRBV2, the J gene TRBJ1-5; D unclear. The V gene lost 5 bases and the J gene lost 6 bases, with 11 bases spanning the gap. Looked up from germline, CDR1 is SNHLY and CDR2 is FYNNEI. The CDR3 has 13 residues.

This clone was seen more than once but under ten times. This rearrangement joins TRBV7-2 to TRBJ2-5; TRBD2 aligns across 11 bases. The CDR3 loop spans 19 amino acids. Trimming cost V 1 base and J 2 bases; bases outside gene matches: 12. Germline-derived CDR1 and CDR2 are SGHTA and FQGNSA. The CDR3 DNA sequence: TGTGCCAGCAGCTTAGGCCCCCTAGCGGGAGGCCCGACTCAAGAGACCCAGTACTTC. Amino acids: CASSLGPLAGGPTQETQYF.

This clone was counted a single time. The chain links TRBV27 to TRBJ2-7, with TRBD1 matching 9 bases. V was pared by 6 bases and J by 4 bases, with 10 bases of the junction left unmatched. Looked up from germline, CDR1 is MNHEY and CDR2 is SMNVEV (reference sequence). The CDR3 consists of 15 residues. Here the CDR3 reads CASRARDRVPYEQYF. CDR3 nucleotide sequence: TGTGCCAGCAGGGCCCGGGACAGGGTACCGTACGAGCAGTACTTC.

J is TRBJ2-1 and V is TRBV29-1; TRBD2 matches at 11 bases. Trimming cost V 1 base and J 7 bases; bases outside gene matches: 3. Germline assignment: CDR1 SQVTM and CDR2 ANQGSEA. The CDR3 consists of 14 residues. CDR3 sequence: CSVEGPSGGNEQFF. CDR3 nucleotide sequence: TGCAGCGTTGAAGGCCCTAGCGGGGGGAATGAGCAGTTCTTC.